Below are 21 T cell receptor beta chains sequenced from a single sample in a study of T-cell memory formation after mild COVID-19. In TCRdb, the 5' RACE reads were re-called with MiXCR into one record per CDR3 protein. The table lists some 320,000 distinct CDR3 sequences, more than 15% of them singletons. Sequenced input: PBMCs or a T cell subset sorted from them (not recorded which). The receptor set was obtained from a man aged 18 to 29 who had mild COVID-19 (a few samples of this study predate the infection). Cell type and time point are not known.

This clonotype was detected only a few times. V usage is TRBV29-1 and J usage is TRBJ2-3; TRBD1 aligns across 9 bases. Per germline, CDR1 SQVTM and CDR2 ANQGSEA. With 6 bases clipped from V and 2 bases from J, the junction kept 3 bases outside the gene matches. This CDR3 spans 13 amino acids. The CDR3 DNA reads as TGCAGCGTGTGGACAGGGGACACAGATACGCAGTATTTT. Translated, it gives CSVWTGDTDTQYF.

This clonotype was recorded many times. The J gene is TRBJ1-6, the V gene TRBV7-2; D not certain. The CDR3 totals 15 residues. V was clipped by 5 bases and J by 9 bases, with 17 bases between them. The V gene's germline CDR1 is SGHTA and CDR2 FQGNSA. The CDR3 DNA follows: TGTGCCAGCAGCCCCGAGGGAAGGGCGGGTTCACCCCTCCACTTT. Translated, it gives CASSPEGRAGSPLHF.

This clonotype has more than one count but fewer than ten. This chain links TRBV9 with TRBJ2-1, with a weak D call TRBD2 (7 bases). V lost 0 bases and J lost 10, with 11 bases in between. Germline CDR1 and CDR2: SGDLS and YYNGEE. The CDR3 is 13 residues long. The chain's CDR3 is CASSVGGGMEQFF. Here the CDR3 DNA reads TGTGCCAGCAGCGTAGGCGGGGGCATGGAGCAGTTCTTC.

V and J are TRBV11-2 and TRBJ2-5; tentative D call: TRBD2 (6 bases). Between the trimmed V and J ends, which lost 2 bases and 2 bases, there was a span of 12 bases. The CDR3 loop spans 15 amino acids. Germline V gives CDR1 SGHAT, CDR2 FQNNGV. The CDR3 nucleotides are TGTGCCAGCAGCTTATCCCTCGGGAGTCAAGAGACCCAGTACTTC. Translating gives CASSLSLGSQETQYF.

V gene TRBV7-2 combines with J gene TRBJ2-2; a possible D gene is TRBD1 (5 bases). Trimming shortened V by 3 bases and J by 6 bases, and 11 bases separated the two germline ends. The CDR3 is made up of 14 amino acids. From germline, CDR1 is SGHTA and CDR2 FQGNSA. In nucleotides, the CDR3 is TGTGCCAGCAGCTTTAGGCAGGGCTCCGGGGAGCTGTTTTTT. Its translation is CASSFRQGSGELFF.

This clonotype occurred once. The genes are TRBV19 and TRBJ2-3, with 7 bases identical to TRBD2. The CDR3 consists of 14 residues. The germline V gene has CDR1 LNHDA and CDR2 SQIVND (reference sequence). V trimming: 4 bases; J trimming: 1 base; junction bases outside the gene matches: 2. DNA of the CDR3: TGTGCCAGTAGTAACCGGGGGGGCACAGATACGCAGTATTTT. It yields the protein CASSNRGGTDTQYF.

The V gene is TRBV7-9, the J gene TRBJ2-3; D gene ambiguous. The CDR3 has 14 residues. Germline CDR1 and CDR2: SEHNR and FQNEAQ (reference sequence). Trimming pared 1 base from V and 6 bases from J, leaving 11 bases between. This CDR3 reads CASSLDRGWDTQYF. CDR3 nucleotides: TGTGCCAGCAGCTTAGATAGAGGATGGGATACGCAGTATTTT.

The rearrangement links TRBV4-1 to TRBJ1-6; D not certain. Germline CDR1 is MGHRA and CDR2 is YSYEKL. This CDR3 has 12 amino acids. V was shortened by 1 base and J by 7 bases, with 2 bases between the two germline ends. DNA for the CDR3: TGCGCCAGCAGCCAAGTCAATTCACCCCTCCACTTT. Protein: CASSQVNSPLHF.

This clonotype was recorded a few times. J is TRBJ2-2 and V is TRBV2; D unresolved. Trimming removed 10 bases from V and 4 bases from J, with 13 bases in between. The CDR3 has 13 residues. The V gene's germline CDR1 is SNHLY and CDR2 FYNNEI. The CDR3 is CATSGGPTGELFF. DNA of the CDR3: TGTGCCACCTCGGGTGGCCCCACCGGGGAGCTGTTTTTT.

The rearrangement uses TRBV20-1 and TRBJ2-7, with 7 bases fitting TRBD1. Germline V gives CDR1 DFQATT, CDR2 SNEGSKA (reference sequence). V shed 3 bases and J 4 bases; nucleotides not matched to a gene: 9. This CDR3 comprises 14 residues. The CDR3 sequence: CSASDRVKGYEQYF. The CDR3 DNA reads TGCAGTGCTAGCGACAGGGTGAAAGGGTACGAGCAGTACTTC.

V is TRBV12-3 or TRBV12-4 and J is TRBJ1-3, with D possibly being TRBD1 (6 bases). The V gene lost 5 bases and the J gene lost 2 bases, with 16 bases spanning the gap. The CDR3 totals 16 residues. This chain's CDR3 is CASSLRTDGPGNTIYF. The DNA of the CDR3 is TGTGCCAGCAGTCTACGGACAGATGGGCCTGGAAACACCATATATTTT.

This clonotype was counted ten times or more. The gene calls are TRBV12-3 or TRBV12-4 and TRBJ1-1, with D hard to call. Trimming took off 2 bases at V and 0 bases at J, with 7 bases between the two ends. This CDR3 region has 14 residues. The CDR3 here is CASSLRGMNTEAFF. The CDR3 nucleotides read TGTGCCAGCAGTTTAAGAGGAATGAACACTGAAGCTTTCTTT.

This chain links TRBV6-5 with TRBJ1-6; D remains ambiguous. The V end lost 5 bases, the J end lost 2 bases, and 10 bases lay between the germline ends. Germline V gene lookup returns CDR1 MNHEY and CDR2 SVGAGI. The CDR3 covers 15 residues. CDR3 sequence reads: CASSPISAYNSPLHF. The CDR3 region has the DNA TGTGCCAGCAGTCCAATCAGTGCCTATAATTCACCCCTCCACTTT.

There are many counts of this clonotype. This chain links TRBV5-1 with TRBJ2-1, with D possibly being TRBD2 (6 bases). Per the germline V gene, CDR1 is SGHRS and CDR2 is YFSETQ. V was shortened by 0 bases and J by 6 bases, with 7 bases between the two germline ends. The CDR3 covers 13 residues. CDR3 residues: CASSLGLVNEQFF. The CDR3 DNA sequence: TGCGCCAGCAGCTTGGGACTAGTCAATGAGCAGTTCTTC.

This clonotype appeared a few times. This sequence joins TRBV6-2 or TRBV6-3 and TRBJ1-1; possible D gene TRBD1, 5 bases. CDR3 size: 15 residues. In germline, CDR1 is MNHEY, CDR2 SVGEGT. V was clipped by 5 bases and J by 5 bases, with 18 bases between them. The CDR3 region is CASSGWDAGVTEAFF. Here the CDR3 DNA reads TGTGCCAGCAGTGGATGGGACGCGGGAGTGACTGAAGCTTTCTTT.

This clonotype showed up just a few times. The genes are TRBV12-3 or TRBV12-4 and TRBJ2-2; 11 positions match TRBD2. This CDR3 has 15 residues. J gave up 8 bases and V 8 bases, and 10 bases lay outside the gene matches. In DNA, the CDR3 is TGTGCCAGCGCCGAAAGACTAGCGGGGAGAGGGGAGCTGTTTTTT. Translating it yields CASAERLAGRGELFF.

This chain links TRBV20-1 with TRBJ2-5; D unresolved. Trimming pared 5 bases from V and 5 bases from J, leaving 15 bases between. The CDR3 length is 13 residues. The germline V gene encodes CDR1 DFQATT and CDR2 SNEGSKA (reference sequence). Here the CDR3 reads CSAPTPGGETQYF. For the CDR3, the DNA is TGCAGTGCTCCGACTCCCGGTGGGGAGACCCAGTACTTC.

The chain has TRBV4-1 and TRBJ2-1; TRBD2 might be the D (5 bases). Trimming stripped 3 bases from V and 4 bases from J, with 7 bases between. There are 13 residues in the CDR3. Germline V lookup: CDR1 MGHRA, CDR2 YSYEKL. The DNA of the CDR3 is TGCGCCAGCAGCCACCCGGGGTACAATGAGCAGTTCTTC. Translated, it gives CASSHPGYNEQFF.

This clonotype has a count of ten or more. The V gene is TRBV4-1, the J gene TRBJ2-1, with TRBD1 identical over 9 bases. V lost 6 bases to trimming and J lost 6 bases; unmatched junction nucleotides: 9. The CDR3 is made up of 15 amino acids. CDR1 and CDR2 from the germline V gene are MGHRA and YSYEKL. As DNA, the CDR3 is TGCGCCAGCAGTGGGGGGACAGGGTTCCCCAATGAGCAGTTCTTC. Translated, it gives CASSGGTGFPNEQFF.

The table lists this clonotype with a few counts. The chain links TRBV10-3 to TRBJ1-6; 8 bases are shared with TRBD1. The CDR3 extends over 16 amino acids. CDR1 and CDR2 from the germline V gene are ENHRY and SYGVKD. Losses at the gene ends were 10 bases for V and 10 bases for J; bases not matched to a gene: 18. CDR3 coding DNA: TGTGCCACCCGGGCCCCGTCACAGGGGGTAGAATCACCCCTCCACTTT. It specifies CATRAPSQGVESPLHF.

This clonotype was seen more than once but under ten times. This chain uses TRBV9 with TRBJ2-3, with a possible D match to TRBD2 (7 bases). V was trimmed by 0 bases and J by 2 bases, leaving 10 bases between them. The CDR3 has 15 residues. The V gene's germline CDR1 is SGDLS and CDR2 YYNGEE. The CDR3 loop reads CASSVVAGATDTQYF. The DNA of the CDR3 is TGTGCCAGCAGCGTAGTGGCGGGGGCCACAGATACGCAGTATTTT. The entire variable domain, with the rest obtained from reference TRBV9 and TRBJ2-3, is as follows: DSGVTQTPKHLITATGQRVTLRCSPRSGDLSVYWYQQSLDQGLQFLIQYYNGEERAKGNILERFSAQQFPDLHSELNLSSLELGDSALYFCASSVVAGATDTQYFGPGTRLTVL.